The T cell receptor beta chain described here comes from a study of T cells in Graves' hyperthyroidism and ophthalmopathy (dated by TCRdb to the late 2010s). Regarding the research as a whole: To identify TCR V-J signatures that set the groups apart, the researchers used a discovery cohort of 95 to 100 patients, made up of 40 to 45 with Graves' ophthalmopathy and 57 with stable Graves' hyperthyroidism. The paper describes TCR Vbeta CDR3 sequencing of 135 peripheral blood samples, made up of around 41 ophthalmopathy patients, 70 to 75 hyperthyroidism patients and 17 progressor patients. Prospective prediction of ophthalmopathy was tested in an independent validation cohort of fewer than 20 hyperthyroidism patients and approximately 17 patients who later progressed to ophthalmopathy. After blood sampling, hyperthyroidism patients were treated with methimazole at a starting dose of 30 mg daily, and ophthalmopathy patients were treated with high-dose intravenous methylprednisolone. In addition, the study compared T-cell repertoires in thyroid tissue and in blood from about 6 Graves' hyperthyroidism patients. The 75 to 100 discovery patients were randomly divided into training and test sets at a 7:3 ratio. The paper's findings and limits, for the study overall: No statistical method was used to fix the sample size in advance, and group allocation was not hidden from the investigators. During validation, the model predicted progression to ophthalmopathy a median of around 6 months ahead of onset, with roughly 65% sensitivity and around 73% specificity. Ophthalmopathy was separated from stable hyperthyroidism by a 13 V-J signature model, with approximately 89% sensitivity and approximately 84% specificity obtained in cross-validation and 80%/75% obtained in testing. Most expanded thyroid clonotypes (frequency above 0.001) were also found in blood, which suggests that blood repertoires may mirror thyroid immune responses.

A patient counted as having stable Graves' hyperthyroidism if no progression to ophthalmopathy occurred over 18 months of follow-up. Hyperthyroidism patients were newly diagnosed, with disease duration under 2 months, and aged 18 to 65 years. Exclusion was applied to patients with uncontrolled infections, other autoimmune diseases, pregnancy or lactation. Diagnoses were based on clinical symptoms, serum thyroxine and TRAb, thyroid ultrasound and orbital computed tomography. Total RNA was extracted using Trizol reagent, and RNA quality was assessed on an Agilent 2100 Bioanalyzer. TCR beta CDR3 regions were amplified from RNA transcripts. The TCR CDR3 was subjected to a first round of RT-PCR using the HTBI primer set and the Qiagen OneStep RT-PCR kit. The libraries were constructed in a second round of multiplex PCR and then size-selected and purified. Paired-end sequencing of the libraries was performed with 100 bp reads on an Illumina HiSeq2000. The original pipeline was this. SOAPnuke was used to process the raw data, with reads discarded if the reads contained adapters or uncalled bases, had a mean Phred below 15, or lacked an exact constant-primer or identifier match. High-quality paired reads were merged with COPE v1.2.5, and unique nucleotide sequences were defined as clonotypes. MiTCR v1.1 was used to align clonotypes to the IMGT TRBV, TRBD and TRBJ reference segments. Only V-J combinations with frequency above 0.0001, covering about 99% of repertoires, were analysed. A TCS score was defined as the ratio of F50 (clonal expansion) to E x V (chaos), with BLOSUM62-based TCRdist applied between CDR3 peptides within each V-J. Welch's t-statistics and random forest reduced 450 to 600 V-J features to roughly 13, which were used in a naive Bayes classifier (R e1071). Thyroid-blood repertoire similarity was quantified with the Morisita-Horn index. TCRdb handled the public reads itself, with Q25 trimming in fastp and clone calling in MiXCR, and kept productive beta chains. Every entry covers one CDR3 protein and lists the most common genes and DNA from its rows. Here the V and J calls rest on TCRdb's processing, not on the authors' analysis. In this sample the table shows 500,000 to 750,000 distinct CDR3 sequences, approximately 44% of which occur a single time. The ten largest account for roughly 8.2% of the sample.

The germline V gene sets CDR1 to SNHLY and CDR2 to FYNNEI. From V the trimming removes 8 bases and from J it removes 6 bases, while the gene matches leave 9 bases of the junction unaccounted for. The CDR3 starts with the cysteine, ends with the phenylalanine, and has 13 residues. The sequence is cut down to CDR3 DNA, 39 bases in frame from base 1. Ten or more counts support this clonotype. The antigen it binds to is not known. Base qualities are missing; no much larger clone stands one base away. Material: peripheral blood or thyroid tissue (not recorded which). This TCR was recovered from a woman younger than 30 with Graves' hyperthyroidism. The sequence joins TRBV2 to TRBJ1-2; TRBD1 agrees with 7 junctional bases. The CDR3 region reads CASQTGFANGYTF. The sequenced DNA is TGTGCCAGCCAGACAGGGTTTGCCAATGGCTACACCTTC.